Each of the 21 T cell receptor beta chains below was sequenced from the same sample in a study of OX40 agonist ivuxolimab in advanced cancers. Method: immunoSEQ multiplex PCR; TCRdb's copy keeps in-frame clones and lacks some. The sample holds fewer than 100,000 clones, about 89% seen once. The sequencing used CD4+ or CD8+ T cells sorted from blood, collected in a trial of the OX40 agonist ivuxolimab. These receptors came from an adult with an advanced solid tumor such as melanoma, head and neck, liver or kidney cancer.

This chain connects TRBV6-5 to TRBJ1-5; D gene unclear. V lost 6 bases and J 2 bases, leaving 8 bases between the germline ends. Germline V gives CDR1 MNHEY, CDR2 SVGAGI. There are 13 residues in the CDR3. The CDR3 protein is CASSSIRNQPQHF. Written as DNA, the CDR3 is TGTGCCAGCAGCAGTATACGCAATCAGCCCCAGCATTTT.

The rearrangement links TRBV30 to TRBJ2-1; D gene ambiguous. CDR3 length: 16 amino acids. Looked up from germline, CDR1 is GTSNPN and CDR2 is SVGIG (reference sequence). V shed 2 bases and J shed 2 bases, with 16 bases lying between them. The CDR3 DNA follows: TGTGCCTGGAGTTATTCGGTCGAGCCCCCCTACAATGAGCAGTTCTTC. Amino acid sequence: CAWSYSVEPPYNEQFF.

This clone appeared once. The rearrangement uses TRBV15 and TRBJ2-3, with 10 bases lining up with TRBD1. This CDR3 contains 15 residues. The V gene end was trimmed by 5 bases and the J gene end by 2 bases; junction bases not matched to a gene: 4. Germline assignment: CDR1 LNHNV and CDR2 YYDKDF (reference sequence). CDR3 region: CATSGDRGSTDTQYF. Here the CDR3 DNA reads TGTGCCACCAGCGGGGACAGGGGATCCACAGATACGCAGTATTTT.

The V call is TRBV14, the J call TRBJ2-2; D uncertain. The CDR3 length is 13 residues. The germline V gene has CDR1 SGHDN and CDR2 FVKESK. V lost 1 base and J 8 bases, leaving 8 bases between the germline ends. Here the CDR3 DNA reads TGTGCCAGCAGCCAAGCAGCCCCTGGGGAGCTGTTTTTT. Amino acid sequence: CASSQAAPGELFF.

The chain carries TRBV4-1 and TRBJ2-3; 8 bases are a match to TRBD1. The junction had 6 bases not matched to a gene; V was cut back by 4 bases and J by 3 bases. CDR3 length: 15 residues. The germline V gene has CDR1 MGHRA and CDR2 YSYEKL. CDR3 residues: CASSPSGQGTDTQYF. CDR3 nucleotides: TGCGCCAGCAGCCCCAGTGGACAGGGAACAGATACGCAGTATTTT.

V usage is TRBV5-1 and J usage is TRBJ2-3; 7 nucleotides line up with TRBD1. The CDR3 is made up of 15 amino acids. From germline, CDR1 is SGHRS and CDR2 YFSETQ. V was clipped by 4 bases and J by 3 bases; unmatched bases: 8. The CDR3 sequence: CASSLTGVGTDTQYF. CDR3 sequence (DNA): TGCGCCAGCAGCCTAACAGGGGTGGGGACAGATACGCAGTATTTT.

This chain uses TRBV9 with TRBJ2-3; D is possibly TRBD2 (6 bases). Germline V gene lookup returns CDR1 SGDLS and CDR2 YYNGEE. The CDR3 is 16 amino acids. V was trimmed by 9 bases and J by 2 bases, leaving 22 bases between them. Here the CDR3 DNA reads TGTGCCATCTTGCCGGGACTGGAACACCTCACAGATACGCAGTATTTT. As protein: CAILPGLEHLTDTQYF.

The CDR3 here is CASSATGGANTEAFF. CDR3 in DNA: TGTGCCAGCAGCGCGACAGGGGGCGCGAACACTGAAGCTTTCTTT. This chain connects TRBV9 to TRBJ1-1, with TRBD1 matching over 10 bases. V lost 3 bases to trimming and J lost 1 base; unmatched junction nucleotides: 3. CDR3 length equals 15 residues. Germline values: CDR1 SGDLS, CDR2 YYNGEE.

In DNA, the CDR3 is TGTGCCAGCAGTTATCCGGGACAGCAATACGAGCAGTACTTC. Its protein is CASSYPGQQYEQYF. The chain carries TRBV6-1 and TRBJ2-7, with 7 nucleotides matching TRBD1. V lost 5 bases to trimming and J lost 4 bases; unmatched junction nucleotides: 8. Looked up from germline, CDR1 is MNHNS and CDR2 is SASEGT. The CDR3 is 14 residues long.

The chain employs TRBV7-2 and TRBJ1-1; unclear D gene. Germline CDR1 and CDR2: SGHTA and FQGNSA. Trimming shortened V by 5 bases and J by 4 bases, and 11 bases separated the two germline ends. The CDR3 is 13 residues long. The CDR3 here is CASSRRMGTEAFF. CDR3 nucleotide sequence: TGTGCCAGCAGCCGACGGATGGGCACTGAAGCTTTCTTT.

V and J are TRBV25-1 and TRBJ2-2; D might be TRBD1 (6 bases). Germline assignment: CDR1 MGHDK and CDR2 SYGVNS. V lost 4 bases and J 4 bases, leaving 13 bases between the germline ends. CDR3 length equals 15 residues. The DNA of the CDR3 is TGTGCCAGCAGTGGCTACAGGGAATCCACCGGGGAGCTGTTTTTT. It specifies CASSGYRESTGELFF.

The chain combines TRBV5-1 with TRBJ2-2, with D possibly called TRBD1 or TRBD2 (6 bases each). Trimming took 0 bases from V and 5 from J, leaving 14 bases between them. The CDR3 runs 16 residues. CDR1 SGHRS and CDR2 YFSETQ come from the germline V gene. The CDR3 is CASSLGGAQRTGELFF. DNA for the CDR3: TGCGCCAGCAGCTTGGGGGGGGCCCAGCGGACCGGGGAGCTGTTTTTT.

The chain is built from TRBV14 and TRBJ2-7; TRBD2 agrees at 7 bases. Germline V gene lookup returns CDR1 SGHDN and CDR2 FVKESK. CDR3 size: 14 residues. The J segment lost 4 bases and the V segment lost 1 base, leaving 4 bases of the junction unmatched. The CDR3 bases are TGTGCCAGCAGCCAAGGGATGGGGGGGTACGAGCAGTACTTC. It yields the protein CASSQGMGGYEQYF.

The rearrangement links TRBV27 to TRBJ2-5, with D perhaps matching TRBD1 (5 bases). Germline assignment: CDR1 MNHEY and CDR2 SMNVEV (reference sequence). V shed 6 bases and J shed 1 base, with 9 bases lying between them. The CDR3 consists of 13 residues. CDR3 nucleotide sequence: TGTGCCAGCAGCCGACAGCCCCAAGAGACCCAGTACTTC. Translating gives CASSRQPQETQYF.

The V and J genes are TRBV19 and TRBJ1-5; TRBD1 might be the D (6 bases). Per the germline V gene, CDR1 is LNHDA and CDR2 is SQIVND (reference sequence). Trimming left V 6 bases short and J 7 bases short, with 16 bases between. The CDR3 is 14 amino acids. CDR3 sequence (DNA): TGTGCCAGTAGGACGAAGGGGGATCGCCAGCCCCAGCATTTT. It yields the protein CASRTKGDRQPQHF.

This clone has only a few counts. The V and J genes are TRBV7-9 and TRBJ2-4, with TRBD1 matching over 8 bases. With 5 bases clipped from V and 1 base from J, the junction kept 13 bases outside the gene matches. Germline CDR1 and CDR2: SEHNR and FQNEAQ (reference sequence). This CDR3 region has 18 residues. CDR3 residues: CASSTLHGQGAAKNIQYF. The CDR3 region has the DNA TGTGCCAGCAGCACACTGCACGGCCAGGGGGCTGCCAAAAACATTCAGTACTTC.

The V call is TRBV6-1, the J call TRBJ1-2; a weak D match, TRBD1 (5 bases). CDR1 MNHNS and CDR2 SASEGT come from the germline V gene. The CDR3 is 16 residues long. Trimming pared 1 base from V and 2 bases from J, leaving 14 bases between. The CDR3 sequence: CASSEVFWAGNYGYTF. In DNA, the CDR3 is TGTGCCAGCAGTGAAGTATTTTGGGCAGGGAACTATGGCTACACCTTC.

On this clone: The sample has other DNA sequences that encode this CDR3 too. V usage is TRBV7-9 and J usage is TRBJ1-3; unclear D gene. CDR1 SEHNR and CDR2 FQNEAQ come from the germline V gene (reference sequence). With 5 bases removed from V and 4 bases from J, the gap between germline ends came to 3 bases. CDR3 length: 11 residues. CDR3 coding DNA: TGTGCCAGCAGCCGAGGAAACACCATATATTTT. Translated, it gives CASSRGNTIYF.

The chain carries TRBV7-2 and TRBJ2-5, with D tentatively TRBD1 (5 bases). The CDR3 contains 14 residues. V was shortened by 2 bases and J by 1 base, with 8 bases between the two germline ends. Per the germline V gene, CDR1 is SGHTA and CDR2 is FQGNSA. The CDR3 DNA reads as TGTGCCAGCAGCTTAATGACAGTCCAAGAGACCCAGTACTTC. Residues: CASSLMTVQETQYF.

This sequence joins TRBV5-1 and TRBJ1-1, with D perhaps matching TRBD1 (6 bases). There are 16 residues in the CDR3. The V gene's germline CDR1 is SGHRS and CDR2 YFSETQ. Trimming took 2 bases from V and 1 from J, leaving 15 bases between them. CDR3 sequence reads: CASSLSGGGRNTEAFF. The CDR3 region has the DNA TGCGCCAGCAGCTTATCCGGAGGGGGGAGGAACACTGAAGCTTTCTTT.

The rearrangement links TRBV10-3 to TRBJ1-1, with D perhaps TRBD1 (5 bases). Trimming removed 0 bases at V and 5 bases at J, with 13 bases between. Per germline, CDR1 ENHRY and CDR2 SYGVKD. This CDR3 contains 15 residues. DNA of the CDR3: TGTGCCATCAGTGAGTCATTCGGGGCACGGACTGAAGCTTTCTTT. Translation: CAISESFGARTEAFF.